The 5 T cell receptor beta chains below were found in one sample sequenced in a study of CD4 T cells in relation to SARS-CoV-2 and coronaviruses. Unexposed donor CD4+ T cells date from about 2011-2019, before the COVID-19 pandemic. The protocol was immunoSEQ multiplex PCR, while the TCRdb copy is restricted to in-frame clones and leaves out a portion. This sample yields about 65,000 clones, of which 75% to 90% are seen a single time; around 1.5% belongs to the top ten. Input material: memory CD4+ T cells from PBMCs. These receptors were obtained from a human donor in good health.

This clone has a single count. CDR3: CASSQGTASGEKLFF. The CDR3 DNA sequence: TGTGCCAGCAGCCAGGGGACAGCCTCAGGCGAAAAACTGTTTTTT. This chain links TRBV3-1 (or the pseudogene TRBV3-2) with TRBJ1-4, with 7 positions matching TRBD1. V was pared by 3 bases and J by 8 bases, with 9 bases of the junction left unmatched. CDR1 LGHDT and CDR2 YNNKEL come from the germline V gene (reference sequence). The CDR3 contains 15 residues.

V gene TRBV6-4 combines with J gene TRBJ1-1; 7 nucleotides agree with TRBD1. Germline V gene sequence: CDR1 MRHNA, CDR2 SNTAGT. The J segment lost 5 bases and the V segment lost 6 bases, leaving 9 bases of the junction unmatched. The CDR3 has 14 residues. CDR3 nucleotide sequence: TGTGCCAGCAGCCTCCAGGGGGGTGAGACTGAAGCTTTCTTT. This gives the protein CASSLQGGETEAFF.

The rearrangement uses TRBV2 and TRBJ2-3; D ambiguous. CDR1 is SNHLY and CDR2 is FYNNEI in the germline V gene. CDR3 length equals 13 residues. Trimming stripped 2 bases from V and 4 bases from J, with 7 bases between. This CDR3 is CASSEWVADTQYF. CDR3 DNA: TGTGCCAGCAGTGAATGGGTGGCAGATACGCAGTATTTT.

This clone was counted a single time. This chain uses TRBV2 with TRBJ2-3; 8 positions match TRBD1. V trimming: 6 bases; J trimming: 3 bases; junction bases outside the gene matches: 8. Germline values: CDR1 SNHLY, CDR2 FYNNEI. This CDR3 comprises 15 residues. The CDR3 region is CASRRDRSTTDTQYF. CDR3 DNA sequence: TGTGCCAGCAGGAGGGACAGGAGTACGACAGATACGCAGTATTTT. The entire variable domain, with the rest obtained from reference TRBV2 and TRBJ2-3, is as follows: EPEVTQTPSHQVTQMGQEVILRCVPISNHLYFYWYRQILGQKVEFLVSFYNNEISEKSEIFDDQFSVERPDGSNFTLKIRSTKLEDSAMYFCASRRDRSTTDTQYFGPGTRLTVL.

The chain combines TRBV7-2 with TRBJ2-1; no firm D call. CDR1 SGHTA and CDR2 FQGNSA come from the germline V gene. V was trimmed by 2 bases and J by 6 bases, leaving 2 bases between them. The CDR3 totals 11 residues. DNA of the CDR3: TGTGCCAGCAGCTTACTCAATGAGCAGTTCTTC. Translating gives CASSLLNEQFF.